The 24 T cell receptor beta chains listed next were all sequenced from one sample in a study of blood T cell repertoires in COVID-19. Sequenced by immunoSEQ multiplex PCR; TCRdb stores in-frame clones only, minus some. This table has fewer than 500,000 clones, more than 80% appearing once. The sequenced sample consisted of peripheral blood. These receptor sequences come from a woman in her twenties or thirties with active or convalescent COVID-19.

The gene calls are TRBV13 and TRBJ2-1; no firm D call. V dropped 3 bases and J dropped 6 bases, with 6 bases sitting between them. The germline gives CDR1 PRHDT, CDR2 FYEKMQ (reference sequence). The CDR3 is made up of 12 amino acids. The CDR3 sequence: CASSLASNEQFF. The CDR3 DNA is TGTGCCAGCAGCTTGGCCAGCAATGAGCAGTTCTTC.

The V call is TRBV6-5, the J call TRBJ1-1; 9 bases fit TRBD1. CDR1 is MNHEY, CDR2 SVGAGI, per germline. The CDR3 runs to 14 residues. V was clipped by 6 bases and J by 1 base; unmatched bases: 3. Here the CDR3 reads CASSPTGGNTEAFF. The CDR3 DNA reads TGTGCCAGCAGCCCGACAGGGGGGAACACTGAAGCTTTCTTT.

CDR3 DNA sequence: TGTGCCAGCAGTTACAGTAGCGGAGATTACAATGAGCAGTTCTTC. Protein: CASSYSSGDYNEQFF. The chain uses TRBV6-6 and TRBJ2-1, with D possibly matching TRBD2 (6 bases). V lost 2 bases and J lost 4, with 12 bases in between. The CDR3 totals 15 residues. The germline gives CDR1 MNHNY, CDR2 SVGAGI (reference sequence).

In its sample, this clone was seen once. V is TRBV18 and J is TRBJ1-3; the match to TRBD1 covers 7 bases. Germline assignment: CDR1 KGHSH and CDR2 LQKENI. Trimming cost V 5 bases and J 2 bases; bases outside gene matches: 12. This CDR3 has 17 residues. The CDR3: CASSKGVRGGAGNTIYF. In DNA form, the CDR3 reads TGTGCCAGCTCAAAAGGGGTCCGAGGGGGCGCTGGAAACACCATATATTTT.

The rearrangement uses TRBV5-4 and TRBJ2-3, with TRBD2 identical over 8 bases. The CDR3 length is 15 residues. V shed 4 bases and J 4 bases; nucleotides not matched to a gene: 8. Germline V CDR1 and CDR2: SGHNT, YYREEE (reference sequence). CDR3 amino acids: CASSTPGLVADTQYF. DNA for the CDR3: TGTGCCAGCAGCACCCCGGGACTAGTTGCAGATACGCAGTATTTT.

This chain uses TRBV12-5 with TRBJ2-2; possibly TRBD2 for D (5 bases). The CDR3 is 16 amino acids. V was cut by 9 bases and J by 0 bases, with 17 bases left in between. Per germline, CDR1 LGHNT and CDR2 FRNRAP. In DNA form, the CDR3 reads TGTGCTAGGACCGGGGTTTTACACACGAACACCGGGGAGCTGTTTTTT. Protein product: CARTGVLHTNTGELFF.

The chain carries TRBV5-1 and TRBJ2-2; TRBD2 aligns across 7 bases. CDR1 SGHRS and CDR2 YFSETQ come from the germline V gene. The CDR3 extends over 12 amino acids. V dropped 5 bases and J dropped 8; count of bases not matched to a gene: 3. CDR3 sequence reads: CASRLADGELFF. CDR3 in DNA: TGCGCCAGCAGGCTAGCGGATGGGGAGCTGTTTTTT.

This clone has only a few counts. CDR3 sequence: CASSSAGGLGEQFF. CDR3 coding DNA: TGTGCCAGCTCCTCAGCGGGGGGGCTTGGTGAGCAGTTCTTC. The chain links TRBV18 to TRBJ2-1; 10 bases are shared with TRBD2. CDR3 length: 14 residues. Germline V gives CDR1 KGHSH, CDR2 LQKENI. J lost 9 bases, V lost 6 bases, and 8 bases had no gene match.

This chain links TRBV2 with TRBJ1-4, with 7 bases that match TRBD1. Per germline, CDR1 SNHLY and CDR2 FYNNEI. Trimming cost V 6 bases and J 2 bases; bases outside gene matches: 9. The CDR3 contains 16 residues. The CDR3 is CASRRDRVSTNEKLFF. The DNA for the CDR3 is TGTGCCAGCAGGCGCGACAGGGTTTCGACTAATGAAAAACTGTTTTTT. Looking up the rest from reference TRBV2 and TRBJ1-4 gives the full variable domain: EPEVTQTPSHQVTQMGQEVILRCVPISNHLYFYWYRQILGQKVEFLVSFYNNEISEKSEIFDDQFSVERPDGSNFTLKIRSTKLEDSAMYFCASRRDRVSTNEKLFFGSGTQLSVL.

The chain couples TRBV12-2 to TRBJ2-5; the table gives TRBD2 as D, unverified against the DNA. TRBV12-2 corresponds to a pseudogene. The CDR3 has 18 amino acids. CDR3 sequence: CASRFRRGGLKNQETQYF. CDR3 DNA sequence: TGTGCAAGTCGCTTCCGGCGGGGGGGCCTGAAAAACCAAGAGACCCAGTACTTC.

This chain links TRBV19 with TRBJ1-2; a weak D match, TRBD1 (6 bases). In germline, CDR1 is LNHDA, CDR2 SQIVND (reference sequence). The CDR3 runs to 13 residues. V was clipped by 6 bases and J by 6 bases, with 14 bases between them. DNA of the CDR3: TGTGCCAGTAGCCGAGGGCAGGGGAATGGCTACACCTTC. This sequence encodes CASSRGQGNGYTF.

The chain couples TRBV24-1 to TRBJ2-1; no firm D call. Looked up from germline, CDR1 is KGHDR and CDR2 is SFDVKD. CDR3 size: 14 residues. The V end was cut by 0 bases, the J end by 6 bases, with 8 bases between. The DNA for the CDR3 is TGTGCCACCAGTGATTTGCTAGATCCCAATGAGCAGTTCTTC. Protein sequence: CATSDLLDPNEQFF.

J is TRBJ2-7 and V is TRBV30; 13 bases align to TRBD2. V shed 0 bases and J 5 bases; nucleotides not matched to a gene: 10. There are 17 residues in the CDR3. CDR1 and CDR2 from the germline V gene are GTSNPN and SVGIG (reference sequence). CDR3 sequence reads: CAWSVARTSGSYHEQYF. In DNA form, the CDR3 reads TGTGCCTGGAGTGTAGCTAGGACTAGCGGGAGTTACCACGAGCAGTACTTC.

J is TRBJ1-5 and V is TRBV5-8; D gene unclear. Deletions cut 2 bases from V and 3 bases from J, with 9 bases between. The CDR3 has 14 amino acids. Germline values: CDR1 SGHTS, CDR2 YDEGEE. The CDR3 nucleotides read TGTGCCAGCAGCTTAAACAGAGACAATCAGCCCCAGCATTTT. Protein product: CASSLNRDNQPQHF.

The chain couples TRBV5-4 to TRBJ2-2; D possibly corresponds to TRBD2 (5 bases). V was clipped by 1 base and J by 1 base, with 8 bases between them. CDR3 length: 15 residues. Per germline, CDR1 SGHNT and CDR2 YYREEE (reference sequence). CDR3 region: CASSLYGENTGELFF. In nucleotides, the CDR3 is TGTGCCAGCAGCTTGTACGGGGAGAACACCGGGGAGCTGTTTTTT.

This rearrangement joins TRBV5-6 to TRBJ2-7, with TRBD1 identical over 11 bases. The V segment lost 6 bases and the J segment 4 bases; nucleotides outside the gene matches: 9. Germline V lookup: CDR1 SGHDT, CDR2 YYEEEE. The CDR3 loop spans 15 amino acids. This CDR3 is CASNTWGTGGYEQYF. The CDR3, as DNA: TGTGCCAGCAATACCTGGGGGACAGGGGGTTACGAGCAGTACTTC.

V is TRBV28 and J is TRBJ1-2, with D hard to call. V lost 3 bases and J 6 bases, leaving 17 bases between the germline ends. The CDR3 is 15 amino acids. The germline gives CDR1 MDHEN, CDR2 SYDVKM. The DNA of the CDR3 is TGTGCCAGCAGTTTCCCCTCGGGTCGCGGGAATGGCTACACCTTC. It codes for CASSFPSGRGNGYTF.

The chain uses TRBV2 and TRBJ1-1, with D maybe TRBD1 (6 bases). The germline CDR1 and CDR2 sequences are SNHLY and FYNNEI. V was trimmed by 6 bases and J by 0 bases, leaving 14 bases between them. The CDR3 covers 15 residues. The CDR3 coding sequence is TGTGCCAGCAGCGCCTATGAGGGGGTGAACACTGAAGCTTTCTTT. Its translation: CASSAYEGVNTEAFF.

The CDR3 DNA reads as TGTGCCAGTAGTATAGCACAGCCATATAATTCACCCCTCCACTTT. It yields the protein CASSIAQPYNSPLHF. The genes are TRBV19 and TRBJ1-6; D uncertain. Trimming pared 1 base from V and 4 bases from J, leaving 8 bases between. Germline CDR1 is LNHDA and CDR2 is SQIVND (reference sequence). The CDR3 covers 15 residues.

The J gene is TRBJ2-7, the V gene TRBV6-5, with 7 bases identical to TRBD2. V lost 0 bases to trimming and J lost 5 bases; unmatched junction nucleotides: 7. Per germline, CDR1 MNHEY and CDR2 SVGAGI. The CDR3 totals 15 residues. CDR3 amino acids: CASSYSEGGLHEQYF. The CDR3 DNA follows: TGTGCCAGCAGTTACTCGGAGGGAGGGCTCCACGAGCAGTACTTC.

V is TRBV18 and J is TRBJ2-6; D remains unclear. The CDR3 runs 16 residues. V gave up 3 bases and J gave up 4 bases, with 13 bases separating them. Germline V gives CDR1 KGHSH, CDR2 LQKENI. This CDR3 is CASSPETPRGANVLTF. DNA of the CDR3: TGTGCCAGCTCACCGGAGACCCCTCGCGGGGCCAACGTCCTGACTTTC. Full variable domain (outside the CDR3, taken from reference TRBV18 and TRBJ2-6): NAGVMQNPRHLVRRRGQEARLRCSPMKGHSHVYWYRQLPEEGLKFMVYLQKENIIDESGMPKERFSAEFPKEGPSILRIQQVVRGDSAAYFCASSPETPRGANVLTFGAGSRLTVL.

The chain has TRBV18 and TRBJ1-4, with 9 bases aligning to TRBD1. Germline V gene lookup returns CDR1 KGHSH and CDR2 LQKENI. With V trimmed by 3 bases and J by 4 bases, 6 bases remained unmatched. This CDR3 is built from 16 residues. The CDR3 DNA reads TGTGCCAGCTCACCCATTCCGGGACAGGGTAATGAAAAACTGTTTTTT. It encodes CASSPIPGQGNEKLFF.

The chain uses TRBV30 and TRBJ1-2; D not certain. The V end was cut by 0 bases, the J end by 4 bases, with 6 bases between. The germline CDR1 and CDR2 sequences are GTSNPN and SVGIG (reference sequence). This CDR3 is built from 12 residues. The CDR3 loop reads CAWSVRSYGYTF. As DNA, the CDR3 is TGTGCCTGGAGTGTACGGAGCTATGGCTACACCTTC.

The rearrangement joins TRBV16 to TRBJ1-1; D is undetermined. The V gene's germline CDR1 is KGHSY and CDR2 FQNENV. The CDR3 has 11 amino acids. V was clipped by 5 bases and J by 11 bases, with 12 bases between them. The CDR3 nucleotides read TGTGCCAGCAGCGGAAGTCAGGCGGCTTTCTTT. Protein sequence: CASSGSQAAFF.